Listed below are T cell receptor beta chains from one sample, sequenced in a study of graft-versus-host responses after intestinal transplantation. This table comes from immunoSEQ multiplex PCR, and its TCRdb copy is limited to in-frame clones, with some not included. Here the sample spans 130,000 or so clones, approximately 91% being singletons. Antigens for these TCRs are unknown. Sequencing was performed on unstimulated CD4+ T cells sorted from spleen or lymph node cells, taken before intestinal transplant. These receptors were obtained from a human donor who received an intestinal transplant. The CDR3 runs from the conserved cysteine through the conserved F or W. The D gene is left open where the match is weak. Clone size, where shown, is once, few, many, or a class for clones that have expanded.

j_call d_call clone_size v_call cdr3_aa cdr3_nt
TRBJ2-7 NA once TRBV18 CASSPPDLGYEQYF TGTGCCAGCTCACCACCGGACCTAGGCTACGAGCAGTACTTC
TRBJ2-1 NA NA TRBV6-5 CASSYSREALYNEQFF TGTGCCAGCAGTTACTCGAGGGAGGCCCTATACAATGAGCAGTTCTTC
TRBJ2-5 NA NA TRBV2 CASRPRGETQYF TGTGCCAGCCGACCTCGGGGGGAGACCCAGTACTTC
TRBJ2-7 NA NA TRBV5-1 CASSSGPLVEQYF TGCGCCAGCAGCAGCGGGCCATTGGTGGAGCAGTACTTC
TRBJ1-4 NA NA TRBV30 CAWSVGGGVSEKLFF TGTGCCTGGAGTGTAGGCGGGGGCGTAAGTGAAAAACTGTTTTTT
TRBJ2-3 NA NA TRBV10-3 CAISKAIKSTDTQYF TGTGCCATCAGTAAGGCGATAAAGAGCACAGATACGCAGTATTTT
TRBJ2-7 TRBD1 NA TRBV28 CASSRPGTGNYEQYF TGTGCCAGCAGTCGACCCGGGACAGGGAACTACGAGCAGTACTTC
TRBJ2-7 TRBD2 NA TRBV27 CASSLTRGLAGASEQYF TGTGCCAGCAGTTTAACACGGGGACTAGCGGGAGCGAGTGAGCAGTACTTC
TRBJ2-7 TRBD2 NA TRBV15 CATSREGGGSSYEQYF TGTGCCACCAGCAGAGAGGGCGGCGGGAGCTCCTACGAGCAGTACTTC
TRBJ1-1 NA NA TRBV7-6 CASSPGPNTEAFF TGTGCCAGCAGCCCGGGCCCAAACACTGAAGCTTTCTTT
TRBJ1-1 TRBD1 NA TRBV9 CASSARTGAFTEAFF TGTGCCAGCAGCGCTAGGACAGGGGCTTTCACTGAAGCTTTCTTT
TRBJ1-5 NA NA TRBV28 CASSWGQPQHF TGTGCCAGCAGCTGGGGCCAGCCCCAGCATTTT
TRBJ2-1 TRBD2 NA TRBV2 CASSETSGSNEQFF TGTGCCAGCAGTGAGACTAGCGGGAGCAATGAGCAGTTCTTC
TRBJ2-1 TRBD2 once TRBV7-2 CASSLLSGRVNNEQFF TGTGCCAGCAGCTTATTGTCGGGGAGGGTTAACAATGAGCAGTTCTTC
TRBJ2-1 TRBD2 NA TRBV28 CASSSLAGAYNEQFF TGTGCCAGCAGTTCTTTAGCGGGAGCCTACAATGAGCAGTTCTTC
TRBJ1-5 NA once TRBV28 CASSSRGQPQHF TGTGCCAGCAGTTCGAGGGGTCAGCCCCAGCATTTT
TRBJ2-3 TRBD2 NA TRBV29-1 CSHPSGGGSTDTQYF TGCAGCCACCCTTCAGGCGGGGGGAGCACAGATACGCAGTATTTT
TRBJ2-3 NA NA TRBV9 CASSPRQPSVSDTQYF TGTGCCAGCAGCCCACGACAGCCCTCAGTTTCGGATACGCAGTATTTT
TRBJ2-1 TRBD2 NA TRBV25-1 CASSVLAGRSYNEQFF TGTGCCAGCAGTGTGCTAGCGGGGCGGTCCTACAATGAGCAGTTCTTC
TRBJ1-4 NA NA TRBV5-4 CASSKTTETNEKLFF TGTGCCAGCAGCAAAACGACAGAAACTAATGAAAAACTGTTTTTT
TRBJ1-5 NA NA TRBV28 CASSSPGGGNQPQHF TGTGCCAGCAGCTCTCCGGGGGGGGGCAATCAGCCCCAGCATTTT
TRBJ2-7 NA NA TRBV18 CASSPIKETLGSYEQYF TGTGCCAGCTCACCAATTAAAGAGACCCTGGGCTCCTACGAGCAGTACTTC
TRBJ1-1 NA NA TRBV28 CASSFPAGSGTEAFF TGTGCCAGCAGTTTCCCCGCGGGGAGTGGCACTGAAGCTTTCTTT
TRBJ2-1 TRBD2 NA TRBV5-3 CARSLDSGRGNEQFF TGTGCCAGAAGCTTGGATAGCGGGAGGGGGAATGAGCAGTTCTTC
TRBJ2-7 NA NA TRBV6-5 CASSASRWNEQYF TGTGCCAGCAGTGCGTCTAGGTGGAACGAGCAGTACTTC
TRBJ1-2 NA NA TRBV4-1 CASSLPGGNYGYTF TGCGCCAGCAGCCTACCGGGGGGGAACTATGGCTACACCTTC
TRBJ1-2 NA few TRBV29-1 CSVEGRDYGYTF TGCAGCGTTGAGGGCAGGGACTATGGCTACACCTTC
TRBJ2-2 NA NA TRBV5-6 CASSRSLLGGGNTGELFF TGTGCCAGCAGCAGAAGCCTCCTCGGAGGGGGCAACACCGGGGAGCTGTTTTTT
TRBJ2-5 NA NA TRBV7-2 CASSQAPRIGEQYF TGTGCCAGCAGCCAAGCCCCTCGTATCGGGGAGCAGTACTTC
TRBJ2-1 NA NA TRBV7-2 CASSLYSISNEQFF TGTGCCAGCAGCTTATACAGTATTTCGAATGAGCAGTTCTTC
TRBJ2-7 NA once TRBV7-9 CASSHSIGEQYF TGTGCCAGCAGCCATAGTATCGGCGAGCAGTACTTC
TRBJ2-3 NA NA TRBV30 CAWSVGVDGRDTQYF TGTGCCTGGAGTGTAGGGGTAGACGGGCGAGATACGCAGTATTTT
TRBJ2-5 TRBD1 NA TRBV7-2 CASSLVGQGYETQYF TGTGCCAGCAGCTTAGTGGGACAGGGGTACGAGACCCAGTACTTC